Each of the 27 T cell receptor beta chains below was sequenced from the same sample in a study of T cell responses to AZD1222 COVID-19 vaccine. The assay was immunoSEQ multiplex PCR, and TCRdb's table has in-frame clones only and misses some. This sample yields some 84,000 clones, of which roughly nine tenths are seen a single time; roughly 11% belongs to the top ten. This material consisted of peripheral blood, taken 28 days after the second AZD1222 dose. All receptors derive from an adult who received the AZD1222 COVID-19 vaccine.

This clone was recorded a few times. The V gene is TRBV3-1 (or the pseudogene TRBV3-2), the J gene TRBJ1-4; D not certain. The ends were cut back, 2 bases at V and 4 bases at J, with 14 bases in the middle. Germline CDR1 reads LGHDT; CDR2 reads YNNKEL (reference sequence). This CDR3 contains 16 residues. The chain's CDR3 is CASSQTGSTFNEKLFF. In nucleotides, the CDR3 is TGTGCCAGCAGCCAAACCGGGAGCACATTTAATGAAAAACTGTTTTTT.

This chain connects TRBV6-5 to TRBJ2-1; no reliable D call. CDR1 is MNHEY, CDR2 SVGAGI, per germline. The CDR3 has 14 residues. Deletions cut 6 bases from V and 0 bases from J, with 9 bases between. The CDR3 loop reads CASRAISSYNEQFF. The CDR3 bases are TGTGCCAGCAGAGCCATCAGCTCCTACAATGAGCAGTTCTTC.

The V and J genes are TRBV18 and TRBJ1-2, with TRBD1 matching over 9 bases. Germline CDR1 reads KGHSH; CDR2 reads LQKENI. J was trimmed by 10 bases and V by 2 bases; bases with no gene match: 8. The length of the CDR3 is 14 residues. In DNA, the CDR3 is TGTGCCAGCTCACCATTGGGGGGACAGGGTGACTACACCTTC. It is translated as CASSPLGGQGDYTF.

The rearrangement uses TRBV10-3 and TRBJ1-3, with 7 bases lining up with TRBD1. This CDR3 has 15 residues. J gave up 0 bases and V 4 bases, and 3 bases lay outside the gene matches. Germline CDR1 is ENHRY and CDR2 is SYGVKD. The CDR3 nucleotides read TGTGCCATCAGTGCGGGACAGCGCTCTGGAAACACCATATATTTT. Translation: CAISAGQRSGNTIYF.

The chain links TRBV6-2 or TRBV6-3 to TRBJ2-5, with 11 nucleotides matching TRBD2. This CDR3 spans 16 amino acids. Germline loops: CDR1 MNHEY, CDR2 SVGEGT. Trimming at V came to 6 bases and at J to 5 bases, leaving 11 bases not matched to a gene. CDR3 nucleotides: TGTGCCAGCAGCCCAAGGGTAGCGGGGGGGCATGAGACCCAGTACTTC. This gives the protein CASSPRVAGGHETQYF.

V is TRBV24-1 and J is TRBJ2-2, with D possibly being TRBD1 (5 bases). CDR1 KGHDR and CDR2 SFDVKD come from the germline V gene. Between the trimmed V and J ends, which lost 2 bases and 0 bases, there was a span of 9 bases. The CDR3 runs to 16 residues. CDR3 sequence (DNA): TGTGCCACCAGTGATTCAGGGCCCCCGAACACCGGGGAGCTGTTTTTT. Its protein product is CATSDSGPPNTGELFF.

V and J are TRBV6-5 and TRBJ1-4; D is unclear. Looked up from germline, CDR1 is MNHEY and CDR2 is SVGAGI. V was pared by 2 bases and J by 8 bases, with 15 bases between. The length of the CDR3 is 15 residues. This CDR3 is CASSYAAPKQEKLFF. As DNA, the CDR3 is TGTGCCAGCAGTTACGCGGCACCAAAACAGGAAAAACTGTTTTTT.

DNA for the CDR3: TGTGCCAGCAGTGAATCCAGGGGTAATGAAAAACTGTTTTTT. Translation: CASSESRGNEKLFF. V usage is TRBV6-1 and J usage is TRBJ1-4, with D maybe TRBD1 (6 bases). This CDR3 region has 14 residues. Germline CDR1 reads MNHNS; CDR2 reads SASEGT. Trimming cost V 2 bases and J 4 bases, with 8 bases left between them.

V usage is TRBV3-1 (or the pseudogene TRBV3-2) and J usage is TRBJ2-7; D could derive from TRBD1 or TRBD2 (5 bases each). Germline CDR1 reads LGHDT; CDR2 reads YNNKEL (reference sequence). The CDR3 runs to 18 residues. Trimming stripped 0 bases from V and 5 bases from J, with 23 bases between. CDR3 sequence (DNA): TGTGCCAGCAGCCAAGATTGGGGGAACCCTAAAACAGATAACGAGCAGTACTTC. Translation: CASSQDWGNPKTDNEQYF.

This rearrangement joins TRBV6-5 to TRBJ1-6, with 7 bases fitting TRBD1. The CDR3 covers 14 residues. The J segment lost 10 bases and the V segment lost 4 bases, leaving 7 bases of the junction unmatched. Per the germline V gene, CDR1 is MNHEY and CDR2 is SVGAGI. This CDR3 reads CASSWTQGGSPLHF. CDR3 sequence (DNA): TGTGCCAGCAGTTGGACGCAGGGGGGGTCACCCCTCCACTTT.

The chain joins TRBV6-2 or TRBV6-3 to TRBJ1-5, with D unclear. This CDR3 comprises 16 residues. Trimming pared 0 bases from V and 2 bases from J, leaving 11 bases between. Germline CDR1 reads MNHEY; CDR2 reads SVGEGT. DNA of the CDR3: TGTGCCAGCAGTTACTCGTTAAGGAGTGGCAATCAGCCCCAGCATTTT. It translates to CASSYSLRSGNQPQHF.

The chain recombines TRBV7-9 with TRBJ1-1; 10 nucleotides agree with TRBD1. Trimming took 6 bases from V and 3 from J; bases not matched to a gene: 7. Germline-derived CDR1 and CDR2 are SEHNR and FQNEAQ (reference sequence). This CDR3 has 15 residues. CDR3 in DNA: TGTGCCAGCAGGCCGACAGGGGGCGGGTACACTGAAGCTTTCTTT. The encoded protein is CASRPTGGGYTEAFF. Using reference TRBV7-9 and TRBJ1-1 for the parts outside the CDR3, the full variable domain is DTGVSQNPRHKITKRGQNVTFRCDPISEHNRLYWYRQTLGQGPEFLTYFQNEAQLEKSRLLSDRFSAERPKGSFSTLEIQRTEQGDSAMYLCASRPTGGGYTEAFFGQGTRLTVV.

The chain combines TRBV27 with TRBJ2-3; 8 positions match TRBD2. The CDR3 sequence is 17 residues long. Germline values: CDR1 MNHEY, CDR2 SMNVEV (reference sequence). Trimming cost V 3 bases and J 2 bases; bases outside gene matches: 10. CDR3 nucleotides: TGTGCCAGCAGTTTGACCCTCGGGGGGGGGCCCACAGATACGCAGTATTTT. It yields the protein CASSLTLGGGPTDTQYF.

The CDR3 nucleotides are TGTGCCAGCAGCTTAAGTCCTAGCAGGACAGATACGCAGTATTTT. Residues: CASSLSPSRTDTQYF. The gene calls are TRBV7-3 and TRBJ2-3; the D gene is possibly TRBD2 (5 bases). Trimming cost V 1 base and J 3 bases, with 11 bases left between them. The CDR3 sequence is 15 residues long. The germline gives CDR1 SGHTA, CDR2 FQGTGA.

The chain joins TRBV11-3 to TRBJ1-1; no clear D gene. This CDR3 spans 13 amino acids. Germline lookup yields CDR1 SGHNT and CDR2 YENEEA. Trimming removed 2 bases at V and 1 base at J, with 5 bases between. CDR3 sequence: CASSLFENTEAFF. In nucleotides, the CDR3 is TGTGCCAGCAGCTTATTTGAGAACACTGAAGCTTTCTTT.

The gene calls are TRBV24-1 and TRBJ1-2, with D maybe TRBD1 (6 bases). V was shortened by 4 bases and J by 1 base, with 9 bases between the two germline ends. The germline V gene has CDR1 KGHDR and CDR2 SFDVKD. This CDR3 comprises 14 residues. DNA for the CDR3: TGTGCCACCAGTGACGTAGGGGGTAACTATGGCTACACCTTC. Encoded protein: CATSDVGGNYGYTF.

In this sample, this clone turned up a few times. The chain links TRBV2 to TRBJ2-5, with TRBD1 matching 9 bases. The CDR3 spans 13 residues. Per the germline V gene, CDR1 is SNHLY and CDR2 is FYNNEI. V lost 7 bases, J lost 4 bases, and 4 bases stayed unmatched. CDR3 DNA: TGTGCCAGCACCTCGGGACAGGGAGAGACCCAGTACTTC. Amino acids: CASTSGQGETQYF.

CDR3 DNA: TGTGCCAGTAAGAGGCAGGGAGTATACAATGAGCAGTTCTTC. Its protein is CASKRQGVYNEQFF. This chain connects TRBV19 to TRBJ2-1; D is perhaps TRBD1 or TRBD2 (5 bases each). This CDR3 has 14 amino acids. The ends were cut back, 7 bases at V and 4 bases at J, with 14 bases in the middle. Germline V gene data show CDR1 as LNHDA and CDR2 as SQIVND (reference sequence).

The chain links TRBV9 to TRBJ1-1; TRBD1 might be the D (5 bases). V was pared by 0 bases and J by 6 bases, with 6 bases between. CDR1 and CDR2 (germline): SGDLS, YYNGEE. The CDR3 covers 12 residues. For the CDR3, the DNA is TGTGCCAGCAGCGTAGGGGACGCTGAAGCTTTCTTT. This translates into CASSVGDAEAFF.

The CDR3 DNA reads as TGTGCCATCAGTGAGAATAGACAGGGAGGAGAGACCCAGTACTTC. This gives the protein CAISENRQGGETQYF. The chain combines TRBV10-3 with TRBJ2-5; tentative D call: TRBD1 (7 bases). The CDR3 runs 15 residues. Trimming took off 2 bases at V and 4 bases at J, with 14 bases between the two ends. Looked up from germline, CDR1 is ENHRY and CDR2 is SYGVKD.

CDR3: CASSQDRAFPYNEQFF. CDR3 nucleotide sequence: TGCGCCAGCAGCCAAGATAGGGCCTTTCCCTACAATGAGCAGTTCTTC. The chain combines TRBV4-3 with TRBJ2-1; no clear D gene. The germline CDR1 and CDR2 sequences are LGHNA and YSLEER. The length of the CDR3 is 16 residues. Trimming removed 0 bases at V and 2 bases at J, with 11 bases between.

The genes are TRBV4-1 and TRBJ2-2, with D perhaps matching TRBD1 or TRBD2 (5 bases each). Trimming removed 4 bases from V and 1 base from J, with 13 bases in between. Per germline, CDR1 MGHRA and CDR2 YSYEKL. This CDR3 spans 16 amino acids. The CDR3 spells CASSRSGTVNTGELFF. The CDR3, as DNA: TGCGCCAGCAGCCGCTCCGGGACGGTGAACACCGGGGAGCTGTTTTTT.

The gene calls are TRBV13 and TRBJ2-1, with 11 bases lining up with TRBD2. The CDR3 is made up of 15 amino acids. Trimming removed 6 bases from V and 2 bases from J; junction bases left unmatched: 3. CDR1 is PRHDT, CDR2 FYEKMQ, per germline (reference sequence). DNA of the CDR3: TGTGCCAGCAGACCACTAGCGGGGGCCTACAATGAGCAGTTCTTC. It specifies CASRPLAGAYNEQFF.

This clone was observed a few times. V is TRBV2 and J is TRBJ1-1, with 7 positions matching TRBD1. J gave up 5 bases and V 6 bases, and 12 bases lay outside the gene matches. The germline gives CDR1 SNHLY, CDR2 FYNNEI. The CDR3 runs to 15 residues. In nucleotides, the CDR3 is TGTGCCAGCAGGCCTATGGGACAGCTAACGACTGAAGCTTTCTTT. This encodes CASRPMGQLTTEAFF.

The CDR3 DNA sequence: TGTGCCATCAGTGAAATAGTTACAGGAAACACAGATACGCAGTATTTT. Translated, it gives CAISEIVTGNTDTQYF. This sequence joins TRBV10-3 and TRBJ2-3, with D tentatively TRBD1 (5 bases). V gave up 3 bases and J gave up 2 bases, with 15 bases separating them. This CDR3 contains 16 residues. Germline V gene sequence: CDR1 ENHRY, CDR2 SYGVKD.

The genes are TRBV9 and TRBJ2-5, with 10 bases matching TRBD2. This CDR3 has 17 residues. Germline V CDR1 and CDR2: SGDLS, YYNGEE. V gave up 0 bases and J gave up 0 bases; unmatched junction bases: 5. In DNA form, the CDR3 reads TGTGCCAGCAGCGTAGGGGTAGCGGGGGGTTACCAAGAGACCCAGTACTTC. Its translation: CASSVGVAGGYQETQYF. Looking up the rest from reference TRBV9 and TRBJ2-5 gives the full variable domain: DSGVTQTPKHLITATGQRVTLRCSPRSGDLSVYWYQQSLDQGLQFLIQYYNGEERAKGNILERFSAQQFPDLHSELNLSSLELGDSALYFCASSVGVAGGYQETQYFGPGTRLLVL.

The V gene is TRBV5-1, the J gene TRBJ2-7; the D gene is possibly TRBD1 (5 bases). The CDR3 covers 13 residues. The germline gives CDR1 SGHRS, CDR2 YFSETQ. The V end was cut by 3 bases, the J end by 6 bases, with 13 bases between. This CDR3 is CASSSQGIGEQYF. The DNA for the CDR3 is TGCGCCAGCAGCTCCCAGGGCATTGGCGAGCAGTACTTC.